Listed here are 21 T cell receptor beta chains from one sample, sequenced in a study of yellow fever vaccine responses in identical twins. In TCRdb, the RT-PCR reads were re-called with MiXCR into one record per CDR3 protein. Among 14,000 or so distinct CDR3 sequences listed, approximately 84% were seen once. This sample comprised T cells from blood (PBMCs), unsorted or a sorted subset (not recorded which), obtained before or after yellow fever vaccination (not recorded which). The receptors come from a young woman who received the yellow fever vaccine.

This clonotype has just a few counts. The chain has TRBV5-5 and TRBJ1-1; 7 nucleotides match TRBD1. This CDR3 has 17 amino acids. Per the germline V gene, CDR1 is SGHKS and CDR2 is YYEKEE (reference sequence). V shed 0 bases and J 5 bases; nucleotides not matched to a gene: 13. The CDR3 bases are TGTGCCAGCAGCTTGGTACGGACAGGCCCTGGGGGGACTGAAGCTTTCTTT. The encoded protein is CASSLVRTGPGGTEAFF.

V and J are TRBV5-4 and TRBJ1-2; 7 bases line up with TRBD1. CDR1 and CDR2 (germline): SGHNT, YYREEE (reference sequence). Losses at the gene ends were 1 base for V and 7 bases for J; bases not matched to a gene: 4. This CDR3 region has 13 residues. CDR3 bases: TGTGCCAGCAGCTTGAGAGGGGGCTCTGGCTACACCTTC. Protein sequence: CASSLRGGSGYTF.

This CDR3 reads CSVFGQGASAYEQYF. The CDR3 region has the DNA TGCAGCGTATTTGGACAGGGGGCCTCGGCCTACGAGCAGTACTTC. The chain carries TRBV29-1 and TRBJ2-7; 11 positions match TRBD1. CDR3 length: 15 residues. Germline-derived CDR1 and CDR2 are SQVTM and ANQGSEA. Losses at the gene ends were 6 bases for V and 2 bases for J; bases not matched to a gene: 9.

This clonotype was seen a few times. The CDR3 is CASSLQGGTGELFF. The CDR3 DNA sequence: TGTGCCAGCAGTTTACAGGGCGGGACCGGGGAGCTGTTTTTT. The chain recombines TRBV12-3 or TRBV12-4 with TRBJ2-2; tentatively, D is TRBD1 or TRBD2 (5 bases each). The V end lost 2 bases, the J end lost 5 bases, and 9 bases lay between the germline ends. The CDR3 covers 14 residues.

V usage is TRBV14 and J usage is TRBJ2-7; unclear D gene. V shed 6 bases and J shed 6 bases, with 15 bases lying between them. CDR1 SGHDN and CDR2 FVKESK come from the germline V gene. This CDR3 is 13 amino acids long. The DNA for the CDR3 is TGTGCCAGCAGTATGGAAGAGGTGGGCGAGCAGTACTTC. This encodes CASSMEEVGEQYF. The full variable domain, with the rest looked up from reference TRBV14 and TRBJ2-7, is EAGVTQFPSHSVIEKGQTVTLRCDPISGHDNLYWYRRVMGKEIKFLLHFVKESKQDESGMPNNRFLAERTGGTYSTLKVQPAELEDSGVYFCASSMEEVGEQYFGPGTRLTVT.

V and J are TRBV20-1 and TRBJ2-1, with 8 bases identical to TRBD2. CDR3 size: 17 residues. Germline trimming cut 6 bases from V and 5 bases from J; bases unmatched to any gene: 18. Germline V lookup: CDR1 DFQATT, CDR2 SNEGSKA (reference sequence). CDR3 coding DNA: TGCAGTGCCATCCCGATCGGGAGGGCCCCCCGGAACAATGAGCAGTTCTTC. Its translation is CSAIPIGRAPRNNEQFF.

This clonotype was found once. The CDR3: CASSYGQGLYNEQFF. The CDR3 DNA reads TGTGCCAGCAGTTATGGACAGGGTCTTTACAATGAGCAGTTCTTC. The chain joins TRBV6-5 to TRBJ2-1; 8 bases map to TRBD1. V shed 3 bases and J 4 bases; nucleotides not matched to a gene: 5. There are 15 residues in the CDR3. CDR1 and CDR2 from the germline V gene are MNHEY and SVGAGI.

The gene calls are TRBV6-1 and TRBJ1-5; a possible D gene is TRBD1 (5 bases). The V end was cut by 5 bases, the J end by 2 bases, with 16 bases between. Germline CDR1 and CDR2: MNHNS and SASEGT. This CDR3 has 16 amino acids. CDR3 protein: CASSLTLGGGNQPQHF. DNA of the CDR3: TGTGCCAGCAGTCTCACGCTCGGGGGAGGCAATCAGCCCCAGCATTTT.

CDR3 protein: CAISESELLEQFF. Written as DNA, the CDR3 is TGTGCCATCAGTGAGTCGGAGTTGCTTGAGCAGTTCTTC. The gene calls are TRBV10-3 and TRBJ2-1; D remains unclear. V dropped 0 bases and J dropped 9 bases, with 9 bases sitting between them. Germline lookup yields CDR1 ENHRY and CDR2 SYGVKD. This CDR3 spans 13 amino acids.

This clonotype has only a few counts. This rearrangement joins TRBV7-9 to TRBJ2-3; D is ambiguous. The germline V and J ends were trimmed by 4 bases and 6 bases, with 11 bases remaining between them. The CDR3 covers 13 residues. The V gene's germline CDR1 is SEHNR and CDR2 FQNEAQ (reference sequence). CDR3 in DNA: TGTGCCAGCAGCTCCCCGCGGTGGGATACGCAGTATTTT. Translation: CASSSPRWDTQYF.

The genes are TRBV6-1 and TRBJ1-1; D gene unclear. This CDR3 comprises 14 residues. Trimming removed 1 base at V and 4 bases at J, with 10 bases between. The germline V gene encodes CDR1 MNHNS and CDR2 SASEGT. The CDR3 is CASSEGPKGTEAFF. In nucleotides, the CDR3 is TGTGCCAGCAGTGAAGGCCCAAAGGGCACTGAAGCTTTCTTT.

In this sample, this clonotype turned up once. The chain has TRBV11-1 and TRBJ1-1; possibly TRBD1 for D (6 bases). CDR1 and CDR2 from the germline V gene are SGHAT and FQDESV (reference sequence). This CDR3 region has 13 residues. Trimming cost V 6 bases and J 4 bases, with 12 bases left between them. CDR3 residues: CASRYRASTEAFF. CDR3 bases: TGTGCCAGCAGATACAGGGCTTCCACTGAAGCTTTCTTT.

The chain recombines TRBV5-8 with TRBJ1-4; unclear D gene. The length of the CDR3 is 15 residues. The germline V and J ends were trimmed by 3 bases and 0 bases, with 9 bases remaining between them. The germline CDR1 and CDR2 sequences are SGHTS and YDEGEE. DNA for the CDR3: TGTGCCAGCAGCTGGCTAGGCGCAACTAATGAAAAACTGTTTTTT. Amino acids: CASSWLGATNEKLFF.

This clonotype was seen a single time. This chain uses TRBV29-1 with TRBJ1-1; the match to TRBD1 covers 8 bases. Germline V gives CDR1 SQVTM, CDR2 ANQGSEA. The length of the CDR3 is 14 residues. J was trimmed by 1 base and V by 8 bases; bases with no gene match: 9. CDR3 DNA: TGCAGCTTCAAGACCGGGACAGGGAACACTGAAGCTTTCTTT. It yields the protein CSFKTGTGNTEAFF.

The chain links TRBV10-1 to TRBJ2-1; D ambiguous. The CDR3 is 14 amino acids. Trimming removed 0 bases from V and 8 bases from J, with 11 bases in between. Germline V gene data show CDR1 as WNHNN and CDR2 as SYGVQD (reference sequence). The CDR3 region is CASSESTLSYEQFF. CDR3 coding DNA: TGCGCCAGCAGTGAGTCGACTCTTTCTTATGAGCAGTTCTTC.

The chain recombines TRBV12-1 with TRBJ1-5; the D call TRBD1 from the table was never checked on the DNA. TRBV12-1 is recorded as a pseudogene. This CDR3 has 15 amino acids. The CDR3 sequence is CASSFSGGGNQPQHF. CDR3 nucleotide sequence: TGTGCCAGCAGCTTTTCCGGGGGTGGCAATCAGCCCCAGCATTTT.

The table lists this clonotype with a count of one. The chain has TRBV3-1 and TRBJ1-5; TRBD1 might be the D (5 bases). Germline V gives CDR1 LGHDT, CDR2 YNNKEL (reference sequence). Trimming removed 5 bases from V and 6 bases from J, with 11 bases in between. The CDR3 runs 13 residues. CDR3 coding DNA: TGTGCCAGCAGCTCCCAGGGAGGTCAGCCCCAGCATTTT. Translation: CASSSQGGQPQHF.

The CDR3 bases are TGCGCCAGCAGTGAGTCGGCAGGCAGGGCTACTTTCTTT. Translating gives CASSESAGRATFF. The V gene is TRBV10-1, the J gene TRBJ1-1; TRBD1 might be the D (5 bases). From germline, CDR1 is WNHNN and CDR2 SYGVQD (reference sequence). The V end lost 0 bases, the J end lost 12 bases, and 14 bases lay between the germline ends. This CDR3 is built from 13 residues.

Here the CDR3 reads CSVAPVWDTEAFF. The CDR3 coding sequence is TGCAGCGTTGCGCCCGTGTGGGACACTGAAGCTTTCTTT. The chain combines TRBV29-1 with TRBJ1-1; no firm D call. Germline CDR1 SQVTM, CDR2 ANQGSEA. The CDR3 extends over 13 amino acids. V shed 4 bases and J shed 3 bases, with 12 bases lying between them.

The DNA for the CDR3 is TGTGCCATCAGCGGGGACCCTTCGGGGGAGACCCAGTACTTC. Amino acids: CAISGDPSGETQYF. The chain employs TRBV10-3 and TRBJ2-5, with D tentatively TRBD1 or TRBD2 (5 bases each). The germline CDR1 and CDR2 sequences are ENHRY and SYGVKD. The V and J ends lost 6 bases and 5 bases respectively, with 16 bases between them. The CDR3 has 14 residues.

The chain joins TRBV20-1 to TRBJ1-1, with D unclear. V gave up 7 bases and J gave up 1 base, with 10 bases separating them. Germline assignment: CDR1 DFQATT and CDR2 SNEGSKA (reference sequence). The CDR3 is made up of 12 amino acids. The DNA of the CDR3 is TGCAGTGTTAGCCCCCGGAACACTGAAGCTTTCTTT. Translation gives CSVSPRNTEAFF.